Below are 9 T cell receptor beta chains sequenced from a single sample in a study of CD8 T cells in Susac syndrome. A quantity of about 0.5 to 1 ug RNA underwent reverse transcription using random hexamers. From the immunoSEQ multiplex PCR reads, TCRdb called clonotypes with MiXCR, one entry per CDR3 protein. The sample has about 180,000 distinct CDR3 sequences; around 94% are singletons. Sequences were obtained from CD4+ T cells from PBMCs. The receptors were sampled from a human donor with Susac syndrome.

V usage is TRBV7-9 and J usage is TRBJ2-7; D ambiguous. Looked up from germline, CDR1 is SEHNR and CDR2 is FQNEAQ (reference sequence). Between the trimmed V and J ends, which lost 2 bases and 3 bases, there was a span of 5 bases. The CDR3 extends over 12 amino acids. CDR3 coding DNA: TGTGCCAGCAGCTTACTCGACTACGAGCAGTACTTC. Encoded protein: CASSLLDYEQYF.

The chain uses TRBV20-1 and TRBJ2-5, with TRBD2 matching 7 bases. CDR1 and CDR2 (germline): DFQATT, SNEGSKA (reference sequence). The CDR3 runs to 14 residues. The ends lost 1 base at V and 4 bases at J; junction bases unmatched: 6. CDR3 sequence reads: CSARVAREIETQYF. In nucleotides, the CDR3 is TGCAGTGCTAGAGTGGCGCGGGAGATAGAGACCCAGTACTTC.

The chain combines TRBV30 with TRBJ1-1; TRBD1 aligns across 8 bases. Trimming at V came to 4 bases and at J to 4 bases, leaving 8 bases not matched to a gene. CDR1 and CDR2 (germline): GTSNPN, SVGIG (reference sequence). This CDR3 has 14 amino acids. CDR3 DNA: TGTGCCTGGAAGACAGGGGTAGAGGGCACTGAAGCTTTCTTT. This codes for CAWKTGVEGTEAFF.

The rearrangement links TRBV12-3 or TRBV12-4 to TRBJ2-7, with no clear D. The CDR3 runs to 15 residues. The ends were cut back, 0 bases at V and 2 bases at J, with 11 bases in the middle. CDR3 in amino acids: CASSLARRSAYEQYF. CDR3 coding DNA: TGTGCCAGCAGTTTAGCGCGTCGCTCAGCCTACGAGCAGTACTTC.

This chain connects TRBV18 to TRBJ1-4; D may be TRBD1 (5 bases). The V and J ends lost 6 bases and 8 bases respectively, with 13 bases between them. This CDR3 spans 13 amino acids. Germline lookup yields CDR1 KGHSH and CDR2 LQKENI. CDR3 protein: CASSPGAGEKLFF. CDR3 nucleotide sequence: TGTGCCAGCTCCCCCGGGGCAGGAGAAAAACTGTTTTTT.

The chain is built from TRBV7-9 and TRBJ2-1; 8 bases are shared with TRBD2. With V trimmed by 6 bases and J by 9 bases, 16 bases remained unmatched. Germline-derived CDR1 and CDR2 are SEHNR and FQNEAQ (reference sequence). CDR3 size: 16 residues. The CDR3 bases are TGTGCCAGCAGTTCCACGAGAAAGCGGGGGTGGGTTGAGCAGTTCTTC. It translates to CASSSTRKRGWVEQFF.

This chain connects TRBV11-2 to TRBJ2-3, with TRBD1 matching 8 bases. The CDR3 runs 16 residues. The germline CDR1 and CDR2 sequences are SGHAT and FQNNGV. Trimming cost V 3 bases and J 3 bases; bases outside gene matches: 8. In DNA, the CDR3 is TGTGCCAGCAGCTTGGACAGGGCAGTTTGGACAGATACGCAGTATTTT. Translating gives CASSLDRAVWTDTQYF.

The genes are TRBV7-9 and TRBJ2-1; D may be TRBD1 or TRBD2 (5 bases each). CDR3 size: 16 residues. Between the trimmed V and J ends, which lost 3 bases and 4 bases, there was a span of 16 bases. Germline V gene sequence: CDR1 SEHNR, CDR2 FQNEAQ (reference sequence). CDR3 amino acids: CASSLYRSGGYNEQFF. CDR3 DNA sequence: TGTGCCAGCAGCTTGTACAGGAGTGGCGGGTACAATGAGCAGTTCTTC.

The V and J genes are TRBV28 and TRBJ2-7, with 7 nucleotides matching TRBD2. This CDR3 contains 14 residues. Germline V CDR1 and CDR2: MDHEN, SYDVKM. V lost 2 bases and J lost 4; bases outside the gene matches: 5. DNA of the CDR3: TGTGCCAGCAGTTTAACAGCAGCGGGGTACGAGCAGTACTTC. Residues: CASSLTAAGYEQYF. Supplemented by reference TRBV28 and TRBJ2-7, the full variable domain reads DVKVTQSSRYLVKRTGEKVFLECVQDMDHENMFWYRQDPGLGLRLIYFSYDVKMKEKGDIPEGYSVSREKKERFSLILESASTNQTSMYLCASSLTAAGYEQYFGPGTRLTVT.